This passage covers 3 T cell receptor beta chains from one sample sequenced in a study of cytomegalovirus exposure and HLA in healthy donors. TCRdb keeps only in-frame clones here, not all; method: immunoSEQ multiplex PCR. The table records about 65,000 clones, around 95% of them present only once. Sample: PBMCs. The receptors stem from a man aged 18-30 years in good health and CMV-seropositive.

This chain uses TRBV5-4 with TRBJ2-3, with 7 bases matching TRBD2. The ends lost 7 bases at V and 1 base at J; junction bases unmatched: 15. Per the germline V gene, CDR1 is SGHNT and CDR2 is YYREEE (reference sequence). The CDR3 runs to 17 residues. This CDR3 is CASPSPHVAGGTDTQYF. The CDR3 bases are TGTGCCAGCCCTTCCCCCCATGTCGCGGGGGGCACAGATACGCAGTATTTT.

The chain uses TRBV5-1 and TRBJ2-7; 7 nucleotides line up with TRBD1. Germline V gene sequence: CDR1 SGHRS, CDR2 YFSETQ. The CDR3 loop spans 14 amino acids. J was trimmed by 2 bases and V by 1 base; bases with no gene match: 3. The CDR3 DNA follows: TGCGCCAGCAGCTTGCACAGGGGCACCTACGAGCAGTACTTC. Residues: CASSLHRGTYEQYF.

The chain couples TRBV4-1 to TRBJ2-1, with TRBD1 as a possible D gene (5 bases). Trimming removed 0 bases from V and 8 bases from J, with 11 bases in between. Looked up from germline, CDR1 is MGHRA and CDR2 is YSYEKL. The CDR3 loop spans 14 amino acids. CDR3 residues: CASSQDPRAHEQFF. Written as DNA, the CDR3 is TGCGCCAGCAGCCAAGATCCCAGGGCCCATGAGCAGTTCTTC.